This TCR beta chain was retrieved from a study of beta chain features in type 1 diabetes. Trimming cost V 10 bases and J 8 bases, with 18 bases left between them. CDR3 length: 13 residues. CDR1 and CDR2 from the germline V gene are MNHEY and SMNVEV (reference sequence). Study results and limitations: Among patients with Type 1 diabetes, TCRB CDR3s were moderately but significantly shorter in every one of the four CD4+ subsets. Type 1 diabetes patients had fewer VDJ junction insertions and more deletions. The naive, central memory and Treg TCRB repertoires looked more alike in patients than they did in healthy donors.

This clone was counted only a few times. Its specificity is unknown. Of the isolated RNA, all was reverse transcribed, and so the sequenced material was expressed TCRB transcripts. Here immunoSEQ multiplex PCR was the method, and the copy in TCRdb shows in-frame clones only, minus some. The repertoire holds roughly 370,000 clones, with 14% as singletons. The chain has TRBV27 and TRBJ2-4, with D possibly TRBD2 on 6 matching bases. The receptor's source is a man aged 25-45 years in good health. Material for sequencing was naive CD4+ T cells from blood. Here the CDR3 reads CATRRELGDIQYF. The CDR3 DNA is TGTGCCACCAGGAGGGAACTCGGAGACATTCAGTACTTC.